The 10 T cell receptor beta chains presented below share a single source sample, sequenced in a study of response to subunit inactivated influenza vaccine. TCRdb analysed the RT-PCR reads with MiXCR anew, one entry per CDR3 protein. The repertoire includes about 530,000 distinct CDR3 sequences, around 11% of them detected once, and 9.5% to 13% sits in the top ten. Sequencing was performed on PBMCs from blood, taken on the day of vaccination. The receptors here all came from a man in his fifties who received an inactivated influenza vaccine.

This clonotype has a count of ten or more. The chain links TRBV6-5 to TRBJ2-7; 10 nucleotides align to TRBD2. CDR1 and CDR2 from the germline V gene are MNHEY and SVGAGI. V dropped 0 bases and J dropped 0; count of bases not matched to a gene: 5. The CDR3 has 17 residues. The CDR3 DNA follows: TGTGCCAGCAGTTACTCGAATAGCGGGAGGCCCTCCTACGAGCAGTACTTC. Translating it yields CASSYSNSGRPSYEQYF.

This clonotype has only a few counts. V gene TRBV24-1 combines with J gene TRBJ1-5; D is undetermined. Per the germline V gene, CDR1 is KGHDR and CDR2 is SFDVKD. The CDR3 length is 14 residues. V lost 3 bases, J lost 0 bases, and 5 bases lay in between. As DNA, the CDR3 is TGTGCCACCAGTGATCCCCGTAGCAATCAGCCCCAGCATTTT. Protein product: CATSDPRSNQPQHF.

The V and J genes are TRBV28 and TRBJ2-2; 9 positions match TRBD2. The V and J ends lost 5 bases and 1 base, in that order; junction bases with no gene match: 8. From germline, CDR1 is MDHEN and CDR2 SYDVKM. This CDR3 is built from 17 residues. The DNA for the CDR3 is TGTGCCAGCAGTCGCTCTAGCGGGACGAGGAACACCGGGGAGCTGTTTTTT. It codes for CASSRSSGTRNTGELFF.

At least ten counts were recorded for this clonotype. The V and J genes are TRBV4-3 and TRBJ2-1, with 10 bases that match TRBD2. V gave up 2 bases and J gave up 9 bases; unmatched junction bases: 7. This CDR3 is 15 amino acids long. In germline, CDR1 is LGHNA, CDR2 YSLEER. The CDR3 coding sequence is TGCGCCAGCAGCCAAATCAGGACTAGCGGACGTGAGCAGTTCTTC. Translated, it gives CASSQIRTSGREQFF.

This clonotype was seen a few times. DNA of the CDR3: TGCGCCAGCAGCTTCACAGGGACCTCCTACGAGCAGTACTTC. As protein: CASSFTGTSYEQYF. This chain connects TRBV5-1 to TRBJ2-7; tentatively, D is TRBD1 (6 bases). The CDR3 is 14 amino acids. Germline V lookup: CDR1 SGHRS, CDR2 YFSETQ. Trimming cost V 2 bases and J 0 bases, with 9 bases left between them.

The chain uses TRBV4-1 and TRBJ1-1, with D unclear. Germline V gene lookup returns CDR1 MGHRA and CDR2 YSYEKL. The V end was cut by 1 base, the J end by 2 bases, with 23 bases between. The CDR3 is 19 residues long. The CDR3 bases are TGCGCCAGCAGCCAAGGGGCTGTTGTGGTGCTCAGGACCAACACTGAAGCTTTCTTT. Its translation: CASSQGAVVVLRTNTEAFF.

A few counts support this clonotype. The gene calls are TRBV6-2 or TRBV6-3 and TRBJ1-1; TRBD1 is a possible D gene (5 bases). Per the germline V gene, CDR1 is MNHEY and CDR2 is SVGEGT. Deletions cut 6 bases from V and 1 base from J, with 15 bases between. The CDR3 contains 15 residues. CDR3 sequence reads: CASSRGLTQNTEAFF. Here the CDR3 DNA reads TGTGCCAGCAGCCGGGGACTTACACAGAACACTGAAGCTTTCTTT.

The gene calls are TRBV4-1 and TRBJ1-6, with a weak D call TRBD1 (5 bases). Per the germline V gene, CDR1 is MGHRA and CDR2 is YSYEKL. V lost 0 bases and J lost 11, with 11 bases in between. The CDR3 covers 14 residues. The CDR3 loop reads CASSQERGRTPLHF. For the CDR3, the DNA is TGCGCCAGCAGCCAAGAGCGGGGACGGACACCCCTCCACTTT.

This clonotype was observed a few times. V and J are TRBV7-8 and TRBJ2-2, with 8 bases aligning to TRBD1. CDR1 SGHVS and CDR2 FQNEAQ come from the germline V gene. There are 14 residues in the CDR3. V shed 4 bases and J 6 bases; nucleotides not matched to a gene: 4. CDR3: CASSSDRGPGELFF. CDR3 DNA: TGTGCCAGCAGCTCAGACAGGGGCCCCGGGGAGCTGTTTTTT.

This clonotype has a count of ten or more. V usage is TRBV3-1 and J usage is TRBJ2-7; D is possibly TRBD2 (6 bases). CDR1 is LGHDT and CDR2 is YNNKEL in the germline V gene (reference sequence). This CDR3 contains 15 residues. V dropped 3 bases and J dropped 7 bases, with 19 bases sitting between them. The CDR3 spells CASSQVGLPLGEQYF. The CDR3 DNA is TGTGCCAGCAGCCAGGTCGGACTACCCTTAGGAGAGCAGTACTTC.